The subject of this entry is one TCR beta chain. This receptor's antigen is unknown. Base-call qualities are not available, and no considerably larger clone is one nucleotide away. Reading the germline V gene gives CDR1 MGHRA and CDR2 YSYEKL. The CDR3 runs 15 residues from the cysteine to the phenylalanine. The entry retains the CDR3 DNA only, 45 bases that are in frame from base 1. V is reduced by 0 bases and J by 0 bases, leaving a spacing of 8 bases between them. These data are taken from a study of blood T cell repertoires in COVID-19 (dated by TCRdb to about 2020). For the study in its entirety: The collaborator samples originated in the United States, Italy and Spain and spanned the acute and convalescent phases of COVID-19. Where available, HLA class I and class II types were obtained from metadata supplied by the sample provider rather than from assay-based typing. Samples were obtained from the ongoing ImmuneRACE study (first 160 participants) and from roughly 1,300 subjects provided by 6 global collaborators. The dataset comprised deeply sampled blood TCRbeta repertoires from subjects exposed to, actively infected with, or recovered from COVID-19. The prospective study material was composed of cDNA or gDNA derived from T cells, B-cell-depleted T cells, or PBMCs. Sample metadata almost always included a de-identified subject ID, COVID-19 status, age in years and sex. A freely available public database, intended as a resource for researchers studying the immune response to SARS-CoV-2, is where the repertoires were released.

TCRbeta CDR3 regions were amplified from genomic DNA by means of the immunoSEQ Assay, a bias-controlled multiplex PCR. Per the original workflow: The number of nucleated cells in each sample was estimated by amplification of reference gene primers within the assay. To quantify the absolute abundance of each unique TCRbeta CDR3 rearrangement, sequence reads were collapsed and filtered. For each sample, productive Simpson clonality was calculated as the square root of Simpson's diversity index over productive rearrangements. The source is immuneACCESS, and TCRdb retained only in-frame sequences with V and J called. Part of the clones is not carried over; for the studies checked, unresolved V genes explain less than half of this, and the remainder is unexplained. The V and J calls and clone size are taken from that table; D and trimming were inferred from the DNA. This sample lists about 180,000 clones; 65% to 90% were detected once. Of the sample, 7.5% to 10% falls within the top ten clones.

Whole blood was collected in K2EDTA tubes by collaborating institutions according to the institutions' own protocols. For TCRbeta analysis, collaborators shipped samples as frozen whole blood, isolated PBMCs, or DNA extracted from either of those sample types. Here is what the overall study found, with its caveats: The amount of clinical and demographic metadata varied by source and participant and was provided uncurated.

The sequencing input was peripheral blood. Recombination linked TRBV4-1 to TRBJ1-2, with no confident D gene call. The receptor was isolated from a man aged 45 to 65 with active or convalescent COVID-19. The CDR3 protein sequence reads: CASSQEGRANYGYTF. The bases read TGCGCCAGCAGCCAAGAGGGGAGGGCTAACTATGGCTACACCTTC.